The 24 T cell receptor beta chains below come from one sample, sequenced in a study of OX40 agonist ivuxolimab in advanced cancers. Libraries came from the immunoSEQ multiplex PCR assay. Here the immuneACCESS table is served through TCRdb, limited to in-frame sequences with V and J called. Missing clones are a known gap in these copies; in checked studies unresolved V genes cover under half, and the rest lacks a known reason. The sample table records about 73,000 clones; 70% to 90% of these occur just once. The top ten hold roughly 0.5% of the sample. This specimen consisted of CD4+ or CD8+ T cells sorted from blood, obtained in a trial of the OX40 agonist ivuxolimab. These receptors were taken from an adult with an advanced solid tumor such as melanoma, head and neck, liver or kidney cancer.

The genes are TRBV6-1 and TRBJ1-5; D gene ambiguous. V was trimmed by 2 bases and J by 5 bases, leaving 4 bases between them. Germline values: CDR1 MNHNS, CDR2 SASEGT. The CDR3 spans 12 residues. The CDR3 region is CASSEQYQPQHF. The CDR3 DNA sequence: TGTGCCAGCAGTGAACAGTATCAGCCCCAGCATTTT.

The rearrangement links TRBV10-3 to TRBJ1-5; D remains ambiguous. V was shortened by 0 bases and J by 3 bases, with 3 bases between the two germline ends. Germline loops: CDR1 ENHRY, CDR2 SYGVKD. CDR3 size: 13 residues. CDR3 loop: CAISESANQPQHF. The CDR3 nucleotides read TGTGCCATCAGTGAGTCGGCCAATCAGCCCCAGCATTTT.

The chain has TRBV5-1 and TRBJ1-1; weak D call: TRBD1 (5 bases). Germline V gene sequence: CDR1 SGHRS, CDR2 YFSETQ. V was trimmed by 6 bases and J by 2 bases, leaving 14 bases between them. The CDR3 runs 14 residues. In DNA form, the CDR3 reads TGCGCCAGCACCCTTTGGGGGGGTAACACTGAAGCTTTCTTT. It is translated as CASTLWGGNTEAFF.

The chain joins TRBV28 to TRBJ2-5, with 12 bases lining up with TRBD2. The germline gives CDR1 MDHEN, CDR2 SYDVKM. J was trimmed by 2 bases and V by 5 bases; bases with no gene match: 3. This CDR3 is built from 15 residues. In nucleotides, the CDR3 is TGTGCCAGCAGTCCTAGCGGGAGGGGGCAAGAGACCCAGTACTTC. The encoded protein is CASSPSGRGQETQYF.

CDR3 sequence: CASTGRGEGYTF. CDR3 sequence (DNA): TGTGCCAGCACTGGAAGGGGAGAGGGCTACACCTTC. The genes are TRBV2 and TRBJ1-2; possibly TRBD1 for D (5 bases). Germline CDR1 SNHLY, CDR2 FYNNEI. V was pared by 7 bases and J by 8 bases, with 14 bases between. CDR3 size: 12 residues.

This chain connects TRBV6-6 to TRBJ1-4, with unresolved D. V shed 10 bases and J shed 4 bases, with 13 bases lying between them. Germline V gene lookup returns CDR1 MNHNY and CDR2 SVGAGI (reference sequence). This CDR3 is 13 amino acids long. In nucleotides, the CDR3 is TGTGCCATAAAAAGTAGTATTAATGAAAAACTGTTTTTT. Translated: CAIKSSINEKLFF.

The V call is TRBV11-3, the J call TRBJ2-1; 8 nucleotides align to TRBD2. The germline gives CDR1 SGHNT, CDR2 YENEEA. With 0 bases clipped from V and 8 bases from J, the junction kept 12 bases outside the gene matches. The CDR3 consists of 17 residues. The CDR3 sequence is CASSLDPLAGTPHEQFF. As DNA, the CDR3 is TGTGCCAGCAGCTTAGATCCCCTAGCGGGCACCCCCCATGAGCAGTTCTTC.

V and J are TRBV7-9 and TRBJ2-1; possibly TRBD2 for D (5 bases). The CDR3 has 15 residues. Trimming took off 3 bases at V and 9 bases at J, with 18 bases between the two ends. The germline V gene encodes CDR1 SEHNR and CDR2 FQNEAQ (reference sequence). Written as DNA, the CDR3 is TGTGCCAGCAGCTTTTCCGGGGTCCAGCGGTCTGAGCAGTTCTTC. It is translated as CASSFSGVQRSEQFF.

The chain recombines TRBV5-1 with TRBJ2-5, with 8 nucleotides matching TRBD2. This CDR3 has 18 residues. The germline gives CDR1 SGHRS, CDR2 YFSETQ. The trim removed 0 bases at V and 0 bases at J, leaving 10 bases unmatched. The CDR3 nucleotides are TGCGCCAGCAGCTTGGAGGCTAGCGGCGGGGGGTACCAAGAGACCCAGTACTTC. This translates into CASSLEASGGGYQETQYF.

This clone was observed a handful of times. The rearrangement uses TRBV6-5 and TRBJ1-2; TRBD1 agrees at 8 bases. V shed 6 bases, J shed 7 bases, and the junction held 13 bases outside the gene matches. The CDR3 length is 15 residues. The V gene's germline CDR1 is MNHEY and CDR2 SVGAGI. This chain's CDR3 is CASRDTGTGAIGYTF. The CDR3 DNA reads as TGTGCCAGCAGGGATACCGGGACAGGCGCTATTGGCTACACCTTC.

CDR3 loop: CASTLPESGNFNEQFF. CDR3 coding DNA: TGCGCCAGCACCCTGCCGGAAAGCGGGAATTTCAATGAGCAGTTCTTC. The chain combines TRBV10-2 with TRBJ2-1; TRBD2 aligns across 7 bases. CDR1 is WSHSY, CDR2 SAAADI, per germline. The CDR3 contains 16 residues. With 7 bases clipped from V and 6 bases from J, the junction kept 15 bases outside the gene matches.

This clone was detected only once. The rearrangement joins TRBV18 to TRBJ2-5; D not certain. V lost 1 base and J 2 bases, leaving 5 bases between the germline ends. The germline gives CDR1 KGHSH, CDR2 LQKENI. The CDR3 contains 13 residues. The CDR3 bases are TGTGCCAGCTCACCACTGGGGCAAGAGACCCAGTACTTC. This gives the protein CASSPLGQETQYF.

The V call is TRBV10-3, the J call TRBJ2-5; 8 nucleotides match TRBD1. The J call may be faulty, since TRBJ2-7 better matches the DNA end. Per the germline V gene, CDR1 is ENHRY and CDR2 is SYGVKD. This CDR3 spans 14 amino acids. The CDR3 nucleotides are TGTGCCATCAGTGGGACAGGGAGCTCCTACGAGCAGTACTTC. As protein: CAISGTGSSYEQYF.

The rearrangement uses TRBV19 and TRBJ2-3, with 9 bases that match TRBD2. This CDR3 has 15 amino acids. J gave up 3 bases and V 4 bases, and 5 bases lay outside the gene matches. Per germline, CDR1 LNHDA and CDR2 SQIVND (reference sequence). CDR3 coding DNA: TGTGCCAGTAGTAAGGGACTAGCAGGAACAGATACGCAGTATTTT. Amino acids: CASSKGLAGTDTQYF.

V is TRBV2 and J is TRBJ1-4; D is unresolved. Germline CDR1 is SNHLY and CDR2 is FYNNEI. Between the trimmed V and J ends, which lost 5 bases and 7 bases, there was a span of 14 bases. The CDR3 has 14 residues. The CDR3, as DNA: TGTGCCAGCAGTCCCGACGGGATCCCTGAAAAACTGTTTTTT. This gives the protein CASSPDGIPEKLFF.

This clone appeared once. V and J are TRBV5-4 and TRBJ2-3, with 8 bases that match TRBD2. CDR3 length equals 15 residues. V lost 1 base to trimming and J lost 4 bases; unmatched junction nucleotides: 5. CDR1 is SGHNT and CDR2 is YYREEE in the germline V gene (reference sequence). This chain's CDR3 is CASSLPAGAADTQYF. In DNA, the CDR3 is TGTGCCAGCAGCTTGCCAGCGGGAGCGGCAGATACGCAGTATTTT.

This clone appeared once. The rearrangement joins TRBV6-1 to TRBJ2-7; weak D call: TRBD2 (5 bases). CDR3 length equals 11 residues. Germline V gene data show CDR1 as MNHNS and CDR2 as SASEGT. V was trimmed by 8 bases and J by 7 bases, leaving 12 bases between them. CDR3 DNA sequence: TGTGCCAGCGGAGGATCGGGAGAGCAGTACTTC. Encoded protein: CASGGSGEQYF.

The chain carries TRBV5-1 and TRBJ2-1, with 9 bases fitting TRBD2. V lost 4 bases and J lost 4; bases outside the gene matches: 9. The CDR3 spans 16 residues. From germline, CDR1 is SGHRS and CDR2 YFSETQ. The CDR3 DNA is TGCGCCAGCAGCCGAGAAGTAGCGGGAGTGTACAATGAGCAGTTCTTC. It specifies CASSREVAGVYNEQFF.

The chain uses TRBV4-1 and TRBJ2-2; 7 nucleotides agree with TRBD2. Germline lookup yields CDR1 MGHRA and CDR2 YSYEKL. The CDR3 is made up of 15 amino acids. V lost 3 bases, J lost 5 bases, and 6 bases stayed unmatched. The CDR3 spells CASSQRRLATGELFF. CDR3 DNA: TGCGCCAGCAGCCAGCGACGACTAGCTACCGGGGAGCTGTTTTTT.

V is TRBV9 and J is TRBJ2-3; D may be TRBD1 or TRBD2 (6 bases each). V gave up 0 bases and J gave up 6 bases, with 14 bases separating them. CDR1 and CDR2 from the germline V gene are SGDLS and YYNGEE. This CDR3 region has 15 residues. The CDR3 spells CASSVGGGPGDTQYF. CDR3 sequence (DNA): TGTGCCAGCAGCGTAGGAGGGGGGCCTGGGGATACGCAGTATTTT.

This chain links TRBV6-1 with TRBJ1-2; no clear D gene. Trimming took 0 bases from V and 4 from J, leaving 9 bases between them. CDR1 and CDR2 (germline): MNHNS, SASEGT. The length of the CDR3 is 14 residues. CDR3 in DNA: TGTGCCAGCAGTGAAGCGAAGATGCTCTATGGCTACACCTTC. It encodes CASSEAKMLYGYTF.

The chain uses TRBV5-1 and TRBJ1-2; tentatively, D is TRBD1 (5 bases). The V gene's germline CDR1 is SGHRS and CDR2 YFSETQ. The CDR3 contains 15 residues. The V end was cut by 5 bases, the J end by 4 bases, with 18 bases between. The CDR3 coding sequence is TGCGCCAGCAGACCGATACAGGCATCGAGCTATGGCTACACCTTC. Its translation: CASRPIQASSYGYTF.

The CDR3 nucleotides are TGTGCCAGCAGTCGCGGACAGGGGGGACGGGGCGCTTTCTTT. This translates into CASSRGQGGRGAFF. The V call is TRBV28, the J call TRBJ1-1; 10 bases map to TRBD1. Germline CDR1 is MDHEN and CDR2 is SYDVKM. The CDR3 is made up of 14 amino acids. V was pared by 5 bases and J by 11 bases, with 11 bases of the junction left unmatched.

This chain uses TRBV18 with TRBJ2-6, with 7 bases aligning to TRBD2. Germline CDR1 reads KGHSH; CDR2 reads LQKENI. This CDR3 spans 16 amino acids. Germline trimming cut 6 bases from V and 0 bases from J; bases unmatched to any gene: 5. CDR3 nucleotide sequence: TGTGCCAGCTCCCCTTGGACTAGCTCTGGGGCCAACGTCCTGACTTTC. Translating it yields CASSPWTSSGANVLTF.